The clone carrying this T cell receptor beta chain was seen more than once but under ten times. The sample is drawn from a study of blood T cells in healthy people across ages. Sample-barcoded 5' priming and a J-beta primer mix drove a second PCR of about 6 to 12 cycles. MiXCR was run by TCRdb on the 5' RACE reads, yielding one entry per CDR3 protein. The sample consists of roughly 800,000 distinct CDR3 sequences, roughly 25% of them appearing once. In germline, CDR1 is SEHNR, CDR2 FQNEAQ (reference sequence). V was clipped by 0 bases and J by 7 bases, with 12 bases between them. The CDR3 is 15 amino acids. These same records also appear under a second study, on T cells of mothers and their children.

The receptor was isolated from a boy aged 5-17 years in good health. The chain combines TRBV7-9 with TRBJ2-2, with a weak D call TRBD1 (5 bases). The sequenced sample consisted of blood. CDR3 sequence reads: CASSLAAGSHGELFF. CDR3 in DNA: TGTGCCAGCAGCTTAGCGGCAGGGTCCCACGGGGAGCTGTTTTTT.